The clone carrying this TCR beta chain was found many times. Its antigen is undetermined. TCRdb re-analysed the RT-PCR reads in MiXCR, keeping a single row per CDR3 protein. The repertoire holds approximately 160,000 distinct CDR3 sequences, with about 10% as singletons. These data are taken from a study of response to subunit inactivated influenza vaccine. Broader study findings: The authors suggested that few new T cells are recruited per seasonal influenza vaccination.

This CDR3 has 21 amino acids. V lost 2 bases to trimming and J lost 3 bases; unmatched junction nucleotides: 19. The germline V gene encodes CDR1 KGHSH and CDR2 LQKENI. This material consisted of CD8+ T cells sorted from PBMCs, taken 23 to 25 months after vaccination. V usage is TRBV18 and J usage is TRBJ2-7; 13 nucleotides match TRBD2. The source is a man aged 50 to 69 who received an inactivated influenza vaccine. This CDR3 reads CASSPTTPGTSGVRLNYEQYF. DNA of the CDR3: TGTGCCAGCTCACCAACCACGCCGGGGACTAGCGGGGTCCGACTAAACTACGAGCAGTACTTC.